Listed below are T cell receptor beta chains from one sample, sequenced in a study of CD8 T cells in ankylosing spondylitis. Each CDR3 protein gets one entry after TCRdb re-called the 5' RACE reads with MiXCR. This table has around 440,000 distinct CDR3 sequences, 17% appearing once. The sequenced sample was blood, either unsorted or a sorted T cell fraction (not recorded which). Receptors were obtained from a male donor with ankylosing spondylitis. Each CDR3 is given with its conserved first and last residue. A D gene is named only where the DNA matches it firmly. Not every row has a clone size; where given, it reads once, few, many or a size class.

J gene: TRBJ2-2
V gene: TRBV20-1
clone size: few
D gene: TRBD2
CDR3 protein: CSARDHGRAVTGELFF
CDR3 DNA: TGCAGTGCTAGAGATCACGGGAGGGCCGTAACCGGGGAGCTGTTTTTT

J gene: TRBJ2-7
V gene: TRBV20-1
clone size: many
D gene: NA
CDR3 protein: CSAREADPYEQYF
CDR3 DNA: TGCAGTGCTAGAGAAGCAGACCCCTACGAGCAGTACTTC

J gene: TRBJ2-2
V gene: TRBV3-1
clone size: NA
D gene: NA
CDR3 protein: CASSQPPTGELFF
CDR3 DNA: TGTGCCAGCAGCCAACCCCCTACCGGGGAGCTGTTTTTT

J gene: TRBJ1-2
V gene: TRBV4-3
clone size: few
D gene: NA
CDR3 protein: CASSQDFAQGYGYTF
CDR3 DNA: TGCGCCAGCAGCCAAGATTTTGCCCAGGGCTATGGCTACACCTTC

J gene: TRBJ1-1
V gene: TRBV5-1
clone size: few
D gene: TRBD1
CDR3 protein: CASSLGDSRSFF
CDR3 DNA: TGCGCCAGCAGCTTGGGGGACAGTCGCAGTTTCTTT

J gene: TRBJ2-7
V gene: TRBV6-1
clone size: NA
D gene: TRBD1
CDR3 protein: CASSETGGYYEQYF
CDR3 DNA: TGTGCCAGCAGTGAAACAGGGGGCTACTACGAGCAGTACTTC

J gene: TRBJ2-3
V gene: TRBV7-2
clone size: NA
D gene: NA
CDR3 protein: CASSKSYRETDTQYF
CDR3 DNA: TGTGCCAGCAGCAAATCCTACAGGGAAACAGATACGCAGTATTTT

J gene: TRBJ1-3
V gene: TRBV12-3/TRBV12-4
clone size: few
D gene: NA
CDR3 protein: CASSFQGKPSSGNTIYF
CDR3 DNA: TGTGCCAGCAGTTTCCAGGGGAAACCAAGCTCTGGAAACACCATATATTTT

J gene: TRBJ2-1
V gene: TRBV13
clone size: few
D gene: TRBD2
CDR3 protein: CASIRLAVRSYNEQFF
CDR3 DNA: TGTGCCAGCATCCGACTAGCCGTTCGCTCCTACAATGAGCAGTTCTTC

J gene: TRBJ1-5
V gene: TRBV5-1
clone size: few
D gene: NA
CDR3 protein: CASTPTPGTNQPQHF
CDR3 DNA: TGCGCCAGTACGCCTACCCCAGGGACCAATCAGCCCCAGCATTTT